The rows below give T cell receptor beta chains drawn from one sample of a study of shared clonotypes between healthy human individuals. TCRdb's table, derived via immunoSEQ multiplex PCR, lists solely in-frame clones and lacks some. The profile shows millions of clones, 95% of them singletons. Sequencing input: naive CD4+ T cells sorted from blood. The receptors originated from a man aged 18 to 35 in good health. The CDR3 runs from the conserved cysteine through the conserved F or W. Each record gives: clone size, V gene, CDR3 length, D gene, J gene, CDR3 DNA, CDR3 protein. D genes are given only for firm matches. Clone size is shown for a subset of rows, as once, few, many or a class of expanded clone.

-	TRBV21-1	13	-	TRBJ1-6	TGTGCCAGCAGGTACGTCGGTAATTCACCCCTCCACTTT	CASRYVGNSPLHF
once	TRBV5-6	14	-	TRBJ1-5	TGTGCCAGCAGGCGCAAAAACAGCCATCAGCCCCAGCATTTT	CASRRKNSHQPQHF
few	TRBV4-1	15	TRBD1	TRBJ1-5	TGCGCCAGCAGCTCGGAAGGGACAGGGGTTCAGCCCCAGCATTTT	CASSSEGTGVQPQHF
-	TRBV6-6	13	-	TRBJ1-2	TGTGCCAGCAGTAGAGGGAAGGAGACGGGCTACACCTTC	CASSRGKETGYTF
-	TRBV5-4	15	-	TRBJ2-1	TGTGCCAGCACCTCCCCTGACAGCCACTACAATGAGCAGTTCTTC	CASTSPDSHYNEQFF
-	TRBV7-9	16	TRBD1	TRBJ2-5	TGTGCCAGCAGCTTTATTATGGGGACAGGACAAGAGACCCAGTACTTC	CASSFIMGTGQETQYF
-	TRBV10-3	12	-	TRBJ2-1	TGTGCCATCAGTCAAGAGGCAGATGAGCAGTTCTTC	CAISQEADEQFF
-	TRBV5-4	13	-	TRBJ2-7	TGTGCCAGCAGCGGGGGCCGAACTTACGAGCAGTACTTC	CASSGGRTYEQYF
-	TRBV29-1	14	-	TRBJ2-5	TGCAGCGTAGGGACCGGGACCCTGTTGGAGACCCAGTACTTC	CSVGTGTLLETQYF
-	TRBV2	16	TRBD2	TRBJ2-3	TGTGCCAGCAGTGACCTGCTAGCGGGGGAGGGAGATACGCAGTATTTT	CASSDLLAGEGDTQYF
-	TRBV2	14	-	TRBJ2-3	TGTGCCAGCAGTGCACAGGGTTTGGGGGATACGCAGTATTTT	CASSAQGLGDTQYF
-	TRBV9	16	-	TRBJ2-2	TGTGCCAGCAGAGCCGCCGGGACACATACCACCGGGGAGCTGTTTTTT	CASRAAGTHTTGELFF
-	TRBV15	15	-	TRBJ2-7	TGTGCCACCAGCAGAGCCGGACTGGGAGGCCACGAGCAGTACTTC	CATSRAGLGGHEQYF
-	TRBV6-5	14	-	TRBJ1-1	TGTGCCAGCAAGAGGGGCTTAAAGGGGACTGAAGCTTTCTTT	CASKRGLKGTEAFF